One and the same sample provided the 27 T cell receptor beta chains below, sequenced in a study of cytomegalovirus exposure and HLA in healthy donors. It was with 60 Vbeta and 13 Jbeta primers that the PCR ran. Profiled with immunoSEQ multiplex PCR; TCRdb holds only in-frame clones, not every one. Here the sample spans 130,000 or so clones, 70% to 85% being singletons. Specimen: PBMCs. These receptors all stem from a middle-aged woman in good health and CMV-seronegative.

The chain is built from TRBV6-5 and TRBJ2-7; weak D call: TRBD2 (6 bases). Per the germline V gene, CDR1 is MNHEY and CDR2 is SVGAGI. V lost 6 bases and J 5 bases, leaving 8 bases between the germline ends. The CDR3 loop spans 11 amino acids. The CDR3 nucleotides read TGTGCCAGCAGCCGACTAGACGAGCAGTACTTC. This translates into CASSRLDEQYF.

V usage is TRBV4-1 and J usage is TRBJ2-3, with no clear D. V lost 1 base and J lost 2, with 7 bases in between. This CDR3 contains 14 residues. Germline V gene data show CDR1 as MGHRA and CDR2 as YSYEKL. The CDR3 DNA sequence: TGCGCCAGCAGCCAAGTAACAAACACAGATACGCAGTATTTT. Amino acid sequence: CASSQVTNTDTQYF.

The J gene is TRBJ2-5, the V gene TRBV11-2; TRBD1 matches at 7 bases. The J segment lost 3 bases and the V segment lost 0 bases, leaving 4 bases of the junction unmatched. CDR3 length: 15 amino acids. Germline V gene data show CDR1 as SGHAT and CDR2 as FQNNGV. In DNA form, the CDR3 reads TGTGCCAGCAGCTTAGATTCTGACAGGGAAGAGACCCAGTACTTC. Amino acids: CASSLDSDREETQYF. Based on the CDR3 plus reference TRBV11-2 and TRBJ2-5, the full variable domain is EAGVAQSPRYKIIEKRQSVAFWCNPISGHATLYWYQQILGQGPKLLIQFQNNGVVDDSQLPKDRFSAERLKGVDSTLKIQPAKLEDSAVYLCASSLDSDREETQYFGPGTRLLVL.

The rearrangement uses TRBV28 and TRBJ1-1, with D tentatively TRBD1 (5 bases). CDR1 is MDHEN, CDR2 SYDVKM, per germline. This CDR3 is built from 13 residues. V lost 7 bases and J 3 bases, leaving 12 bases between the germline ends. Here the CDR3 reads CASKAGTHTEAFF. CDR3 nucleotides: TGTGCCAGCAAAGCAGGGACTCACACTGAAGCTTTCTTT.

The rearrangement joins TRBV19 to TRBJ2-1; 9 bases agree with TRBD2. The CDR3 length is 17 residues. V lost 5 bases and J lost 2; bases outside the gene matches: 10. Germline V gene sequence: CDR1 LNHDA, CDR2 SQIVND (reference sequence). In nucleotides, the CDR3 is TGTGCCAGTAGTTTGAGCGGGAGGTCAATGGCCTACAATGAGCAGTTCTTC. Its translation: CASSLSGRSMAYNEQFF.

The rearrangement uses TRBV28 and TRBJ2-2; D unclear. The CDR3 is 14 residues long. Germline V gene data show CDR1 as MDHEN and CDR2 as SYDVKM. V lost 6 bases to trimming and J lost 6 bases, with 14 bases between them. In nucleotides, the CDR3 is TGTGCCAGCAGCACTACCACGTATTCCGGGGAGCTGTTTTTT. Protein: CASSTTTYSGELFF. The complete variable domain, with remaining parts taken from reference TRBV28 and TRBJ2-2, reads DVKVTQSSRYLVKRTGEKVFLECVQDMDHENMFWYRQDPGLGLRLIYFSYDVKMKEKGDIPEGYSVSREKKERFSLILESASTNQTSMYLCASSTTTYSGELFFGEGSRLTVL.

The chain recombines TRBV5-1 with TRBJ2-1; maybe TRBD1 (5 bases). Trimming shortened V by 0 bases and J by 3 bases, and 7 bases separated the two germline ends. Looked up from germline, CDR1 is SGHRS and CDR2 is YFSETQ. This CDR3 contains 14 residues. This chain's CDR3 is CASSLGQIYNEQFF. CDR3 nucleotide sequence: TGCGCCAGCAGCTTGGGACAGATCTACAATGAGCAGTTCTTC.

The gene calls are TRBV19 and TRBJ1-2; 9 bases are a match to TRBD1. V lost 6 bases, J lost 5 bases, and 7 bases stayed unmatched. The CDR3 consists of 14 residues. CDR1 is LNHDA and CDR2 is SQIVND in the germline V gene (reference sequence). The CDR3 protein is CASSPGTGYYGYTF. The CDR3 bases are TGTGCCAGTAGCCCCGGGACAGGGTATTATGGCTACACCTTC.

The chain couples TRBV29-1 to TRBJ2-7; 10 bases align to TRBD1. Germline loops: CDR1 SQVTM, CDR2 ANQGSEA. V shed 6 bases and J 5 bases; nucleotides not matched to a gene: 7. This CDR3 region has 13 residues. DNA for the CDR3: TGCAGCGTCCAGGGACAGGGGCGCGACGAGCAGTACTTC. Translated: CSVQGQGRDEQYF.

The CDR3 region has the DNA TGCGCCAGCAGCTTTCTGACTAGCGGTCCCTACAATGAGCAGTTCTTC. Amino acids: CASSFLTSGPYNEQFF. The rearrangement joins TRBV5-1 to TRBJ2-1; 9 bases align to TRBD2. This CDR3 contains 16 residues. The V gene's germline CDR1 is SGHRS and CDR2 YFSETQ. V trimming: 2 bases; J trimming: 2 bases; junction bases outside the gene matches: 5.

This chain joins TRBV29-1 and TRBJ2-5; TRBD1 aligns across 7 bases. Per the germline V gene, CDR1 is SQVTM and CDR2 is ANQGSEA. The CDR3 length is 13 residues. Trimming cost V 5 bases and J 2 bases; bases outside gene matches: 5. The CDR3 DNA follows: TGCAGCGTTTCAGAACAGGGGCAAGAGACCCAGTACTTC. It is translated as CSVSEQGQETQYF. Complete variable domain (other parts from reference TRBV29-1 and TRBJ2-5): SAVISQKPSRDICQRGTSLTIQCQVDSQVTMMFWYRQQPGQSLTLIATANQGSEATYESGFVIDKFPISRPNLTFSTLTVSNMSPEDSSIYLCSVSEQGQETQYFGPGTRLLVL.

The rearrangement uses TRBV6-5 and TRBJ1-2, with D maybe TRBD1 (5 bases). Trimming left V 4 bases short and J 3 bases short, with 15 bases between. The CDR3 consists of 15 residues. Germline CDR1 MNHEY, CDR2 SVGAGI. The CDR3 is CASSSVRTIDYGYTF. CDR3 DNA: TGTGCCAGCAGTTCCGTTCGGACAATTGACTATGGCTACACCTTC.

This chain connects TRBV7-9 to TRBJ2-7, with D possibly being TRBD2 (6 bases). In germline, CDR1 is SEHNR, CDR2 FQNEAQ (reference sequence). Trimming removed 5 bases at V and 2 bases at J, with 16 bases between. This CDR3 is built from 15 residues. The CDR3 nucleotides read TGTGCCAGCAGCCATGGCGGGACTTATACCTACGAGCAGTACTTC. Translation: CASSHGGTYTYEQYF.

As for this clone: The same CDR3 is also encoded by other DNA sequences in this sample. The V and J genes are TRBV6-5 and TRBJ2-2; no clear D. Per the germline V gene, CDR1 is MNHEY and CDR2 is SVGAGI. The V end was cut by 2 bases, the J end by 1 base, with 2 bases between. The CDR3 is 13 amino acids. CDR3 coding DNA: TGTGCCAGCAGTTACCAGAACACCGGGGAGCTGTTTTTT. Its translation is CASSYQNTGELFF.

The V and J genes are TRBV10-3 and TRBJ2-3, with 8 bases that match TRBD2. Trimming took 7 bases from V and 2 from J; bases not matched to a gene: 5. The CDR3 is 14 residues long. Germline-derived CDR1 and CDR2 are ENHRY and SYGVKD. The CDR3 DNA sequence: TGTGCCATCACGAGCGGGAGAGTCACAGATACGCAGTATTTT. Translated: CAITSGRVTDTQYF.

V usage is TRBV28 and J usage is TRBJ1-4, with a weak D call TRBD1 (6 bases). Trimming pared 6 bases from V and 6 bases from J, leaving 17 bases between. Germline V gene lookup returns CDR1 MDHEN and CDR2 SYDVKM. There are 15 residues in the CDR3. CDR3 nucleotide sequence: TGTGCCAGCAGATCCCGCAAGAACAGGGATGAAAAACTGTTTTTT. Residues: CASRSRKNRDEKLFF. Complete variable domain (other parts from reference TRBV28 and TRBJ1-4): DVKVTQSSRYLVKRTGEKVFLECVQDMDHENMFWYRQDPGLGLRLIYFSYDVKMKEKGDIPEGYSVSREKKERFSLILESASTNQTSMYLCASRSRKNRDEKLFFGSGTQLSVL.

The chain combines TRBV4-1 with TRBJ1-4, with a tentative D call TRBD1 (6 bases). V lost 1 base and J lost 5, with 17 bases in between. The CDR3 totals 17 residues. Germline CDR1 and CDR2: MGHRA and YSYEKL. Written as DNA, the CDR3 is TGCGCCAGCAGCCAAGTCAACCGTGGGGGCTCGAATGAAAAACTGTTTTTT. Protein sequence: CASSQVNRGGSNEKLFF.

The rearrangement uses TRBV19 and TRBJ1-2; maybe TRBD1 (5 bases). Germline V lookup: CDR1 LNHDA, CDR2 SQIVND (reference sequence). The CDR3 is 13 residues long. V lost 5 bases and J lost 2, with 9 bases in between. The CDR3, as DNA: TGTGCCAGTAGTCCCGACAGCAACTATGGCTACACCTTC. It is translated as CASSPDSNYGYTF.

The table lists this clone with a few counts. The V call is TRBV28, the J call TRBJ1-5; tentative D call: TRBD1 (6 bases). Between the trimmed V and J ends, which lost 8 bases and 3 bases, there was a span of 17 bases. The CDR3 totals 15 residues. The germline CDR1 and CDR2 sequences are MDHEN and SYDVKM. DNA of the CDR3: TGTGCCAGCCGTCTCTCCGGACAGTCCAATCAGCCCCAGCATTTT. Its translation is CASRLSGQSNQPQHF.

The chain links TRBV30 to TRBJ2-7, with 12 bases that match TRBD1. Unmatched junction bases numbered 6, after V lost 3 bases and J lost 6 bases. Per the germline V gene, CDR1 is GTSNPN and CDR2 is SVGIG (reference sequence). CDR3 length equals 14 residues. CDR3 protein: CAWSAGTGGREQYF. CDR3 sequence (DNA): TGTGCCTGGAGCGCCGGGACAGGGGGCCGCGAGCAGTACTTC.

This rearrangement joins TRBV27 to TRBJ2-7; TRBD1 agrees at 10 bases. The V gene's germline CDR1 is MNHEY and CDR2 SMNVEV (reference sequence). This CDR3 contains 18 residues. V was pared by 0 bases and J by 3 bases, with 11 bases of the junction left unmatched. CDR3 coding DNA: TGTGCCAGCAGTTTATCAGGCCGAACCGGGACAGGGGACTACGAGCAGTACTTC. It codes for CASSLSGRTGTGDYEQYF.

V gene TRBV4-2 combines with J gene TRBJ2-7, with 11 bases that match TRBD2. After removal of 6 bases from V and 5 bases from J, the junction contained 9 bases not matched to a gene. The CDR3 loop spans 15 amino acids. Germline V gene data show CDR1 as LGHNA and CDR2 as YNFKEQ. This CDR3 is CASRPETSGNHEQYF. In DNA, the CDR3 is TGTGCCAGCAGACCTGAGACTAGCGGGAATCACGAGCAGTACTTC.

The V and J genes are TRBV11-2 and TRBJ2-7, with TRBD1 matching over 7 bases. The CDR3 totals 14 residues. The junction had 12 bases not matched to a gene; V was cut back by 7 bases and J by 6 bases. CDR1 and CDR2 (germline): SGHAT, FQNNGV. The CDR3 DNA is TGTGCCAGCACCCTACCGGGACAGACAGTCGAGCAGTACTTC. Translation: CASTLPGQTVEQYF. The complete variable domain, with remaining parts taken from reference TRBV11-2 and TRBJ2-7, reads EAGVAQSPRYKIIEKRQSVAFWCNPISGHATLYWYQQILGQGPKLLIQFQNNGVVDDSQLPKDRFSAERLKGVDSTLKIQPAKLEDSAVYLCASTLPGQTVEQYFGPGTRLTVT.

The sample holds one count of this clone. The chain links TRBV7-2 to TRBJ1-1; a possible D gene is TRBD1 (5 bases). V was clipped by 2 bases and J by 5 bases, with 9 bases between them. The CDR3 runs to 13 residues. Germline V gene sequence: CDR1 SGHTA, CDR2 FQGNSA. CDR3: CASSLQGRTEAFF. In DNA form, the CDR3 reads TGTGCCAGCAGCTTACAGGGTAGGACTGAAGCTTTCTTT.

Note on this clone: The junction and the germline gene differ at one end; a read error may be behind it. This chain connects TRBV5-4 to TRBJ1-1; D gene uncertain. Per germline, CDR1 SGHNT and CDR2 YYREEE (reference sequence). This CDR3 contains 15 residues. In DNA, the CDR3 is TGCGCCAGCAGCTTGGGTGGAGGGTTAGACACTGAAGCTTCCTTT. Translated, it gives CASSLGGGLDTEASF.

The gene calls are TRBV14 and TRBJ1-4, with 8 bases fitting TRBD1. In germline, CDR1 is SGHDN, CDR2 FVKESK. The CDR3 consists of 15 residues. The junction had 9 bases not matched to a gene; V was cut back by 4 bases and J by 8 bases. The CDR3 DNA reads TGTGCCAGCAGCCCCAACAGGGGGGTACGGGAAAAACTGTTTTTT. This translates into CASSPNRGVREKLFF.

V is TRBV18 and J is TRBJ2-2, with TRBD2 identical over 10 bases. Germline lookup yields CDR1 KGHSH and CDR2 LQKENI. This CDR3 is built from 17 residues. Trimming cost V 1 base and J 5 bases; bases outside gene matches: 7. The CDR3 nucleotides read TGTGCCAGCTCACCACGCCTAGCGGGAGTGGGGACCGGGGAGCTGTTTTTT. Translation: CASSPRLAGVGTGELFF.